Listed below are T cell receptor beta chains from one sample, sequenced in a study of cytomegalovirus exposure and HLA in healthy donors. The method was immunoSEQ multiplex PCR; TCRdb's version includes in-frame clones alone and lacks a portion of them. The table has fewer than 140,000 clones, more than 60% seen once. The sample taken for sequencing was PBMCs. Receptors were obtained from a man aged 35 to 55 in good health and CMV-seronegative. CDR3s include the opening cysteine and the closing phenylalanine or tryptophan. Clone size is not always given. Where it is, it says once, few, many or a class for expanded clones.

NA | TRBV18 | CASSPVRDTGELFF
NA | TRBV10-3 | CAISEAVHQPQHF
NA | TRBV5-4 | CASSIAPRTSGYNEQFF
NA | TRBV6-5 | CATAWSGETQYF
NA | TRBV5-1 | CASSLGTGGEGTEAFF
few | TRBV2 | CASRSGQDYEQYF
NA | TRBV5-1 | CASSLDAGASGNTIYF
once | TRBV11-2 | CASSSYKGRGYQETQYF
NA | TRBV7-9 | CASSFIQTGELFF
NA | TRBV6-5 | CASSYGQAGGAGGYTF
NA | TRBV5-1 | CASSLTLAGGNEQFF
few | TRBV2 | CASTRQGAINQPQHF
NA | TRBV19 | CASSTGQGGGEQYF
NA | TRBV29-1 | CSVGNTEAFF
few | TRBV5-1 | CASSLPTLETQYF
NA | TRBV19 | CASSMSSGKRTDTQYF
NA | TRBV2 | CASSSDSTDTQYF
NA | TRBV5-1 | CASSSPSWGGRETEAFF
NA | TRBV15 | CATSRAQVFSADTQYF
few | TRBV19 | CASSMITGTGTEAFF
NA | TRBV6-1 | CASSEGENSPLHF
once | TRBV6-1 | CASSLREVLRPLHF
NA | TRBV6-1 | CASSELGQGAVYGYTF
NA | TRBV4-2 | CASSQDPTGDNSPLHF
NA | TRBV5-6 | CASSWGQLSRETQYF
NA | TRBV4-1 | CASSQEDREVREQYF
NA | TRBV2 | CASRWQGNTEAFF
NA | TRBV7-6 | CASSFLGQGLGETQYF
NA | TRBV10-2 | CASRKEFGSYNEQFF
few | TRBV2 | CASSESLGQGRGDIQYF
NA | TRBV6-6 | CASSLASGTCGQYF
NA | TRBV6-1 | CASSGDRGTYNEQFF
NA | TRBV6-5 | CASSYREAYEQYF
NA | TRBV4-2 | CASSQEGVDNQPQHF
NA | TRBV1 | CTSTLAKRQPNEKLFF
NA | TRBV23-1 | CASSQRRVRGPYEQYF
NA | TRBV2 | CASWTGNTGELFF
NA | TRBV6-6 | CATKDRGVDNSPLHF
NA | TRBV7-2 | CASSLVGGASGANVLTF
NA | TRBV11-1 | CASSLGRGSLDEQYF
NA | TRBV28 | CVAPRGQPRSYEQYF
once | TRBV11-3 | CASSPGGGGTETQYF
NA | TRBV6-1 | CASSRQGSNQPQHF
few | TRBV11-1 | CASSLSQASYEQYF
NA | TRBV9 | CASSLQAGGQDTQYF